The rows below give T cell receptor beta chains drawn from one sample of a study of early T cells in non-severe SARS-CoV-2 infection. TCRdb reprocessed the 5' RACE reads with MiXCR, giving one entry per CDR3 protein. The table lists roughly 46,000 distinct CDR3 sequences, around a tenth of them singletons, with approximately 5.7% in the top ten. The sequencing here drew on whole blood, taken at baseline. The receptors were gathered from an adult who was a healthcare worker with PCR-confirmed SARS-CoV-2 infection or an uninfected control (not recorded which). Each CDR3 is given with its conserved first and last residue. Each record gives: V gene, D gene, J gene, clone size, CDR3 DNA, CDR3 protein. A D gene is named only where the DNA matches it firmly. Expanded clones get a size class; other rows say once, few or many, or leave the size out.

v_call: TRBV4-1; d_call: .; j_call: TRBJ1-1; clone_size: .; cdr3_nt: TGCGCCAGCAGCCAAGGCCTGGGGGGTGAAGCTTTCTTT; cdr3_aa: CASSQGLGGEAFF
v_call: TRBV24-1; d_call: .; j_call: TRBJ1-5; clone_size: few; cdr3_nt: TGTGCCACCAGTGATTCCGGGACGGGTTATCAGCCCCAGCATTTT; cdr3_aa: CATSDSGTGYQPQHF
v_call: TRBV11-2; d_call: .; j_call: TRBJ1-2; clone_size: .; cdr3_nt: TGTGCCAGCAGCTTAGAGGGGGACTATGGCTACACCTTC; cdr3_aa: CASSLEGDYGYTF
v_call: TRBV5-1; d_call: TRBD2; j_call: TRBJ2-1; clone_size: many; cdr3_nt: TGCGCCAGCAGCTGGGGACTAGCGGGAGGGAGTGAGCAGTTCTTC; cdr3_aa: CASSWGLAGGSEQFF
v_call: TRBV19; d_call: .; j_call: TRBJ2-5; clone_size: few; cdr3_nt: TGTGCCAGTAGCCCCAGGGGGGGGCGTTGGGAGACCCAGTACTTC; cdr3_aa: CASSPRGGRWETQYF
v_call: TRBV30; d_call: .; j_call: TRBJ1-1; clone_size: many; cdr3_nt: TGTGCCTGGGACAGATTGAACACTGAAGCTTTCTTT; cdr3_aa: CAWDRLNTEAFF
v_call: TRBV7-2; d_call: .; j_call: TRBJ2-3; clone_size: few; cdr3_nt: TGTGCCAGCAGCTTACGTAGTCCCTTTAGGGGGGAAGCGCCTCGATCAGATACGCAGTATTTT; cdr3_aa: CASSLRSPFRGEAPRSDTQYF
v_call: TRBV7-9; d_call: TRBD2; j_call: TRBJ2-1; clone_size: many; cdr3_nt: TGTGCCAGCAGCTTAATTACGGGGGGGAGCAATGAGCAGTTCTTC; cdr3_aa: CASSLITGGSNEQFF
v_call: TRBV7-9; d_call: .; j_call: TRBJ2-2; clone_size: few; cdr3_nt: TGTGCCAGCAGCTTTACTAAACCCGGGGAGCTGTTTTTT; cdr3_aa: CASSFTKPGELFF
v_call: TRBV20-1; d_call: .; j_call: TRBJ2-7; clone_size: few; cdr3_nt: TGCAGTGGTATAGCCTTGGTAGGGGACTACGAGCAGTACTTC; cdr3_aa: CSGIALVGDYEQYF
v_call: TRBV30; d_call: .; j_call: TRBJ2-1; clone_size: .; cdr3_nt: TGTGCCTGGAGTGTGAGCAGTAATGAGCAGTTCTTC; cdr3_aa: CAWSVSSNEQFF
v_call: TRBV20-1; d_call: .; j_call: TRBJ2-3; clone_size: .; cdr3_nt: TGCAGTGCTAGTCGGGGAGATACGCAGTATTTT; cdr3_aa: CSASRGDTQYF
v_call: TRBV18; d_call: .; j_call: TRBJ1-1; clone_size: .; cdr3_nt: TGTGCCAGCTCACCCGGGGCAGGCGCTGAAGCTTTCTTT; cdr3_aa: CASSPGAGAEAFF
v_call: TRBV7-2; d_call: TRBD1; j_call: TRBJ1-1; clone_size: few; cdr3_nt: TGTGCCAGCAGCTTATTCTGGACAGGGGGCGGGAGCACTGAAGCTTTCTTT; cdr3_aa: CASSLFWTGGGSTEAFF
v_call: TRBV29-1; d_call: .; j_call: TRBJ2-1; clone_size: many; cdr3_nt: TGCAGCGCAACCGACTGGGACCCCGGACAGCACAATGAGCAGTTCTTC; cdr3_aa: CSATDWDPGQHNEQFF
v_call: TRBV7-9; d_call: .; j_call: TRBJ2-2; clone_size: once; cdr3_nt: TGTGCCAGCAGGATACCAGGGAACCCTACCGGGGAGCTGTTTTTT; cdr3_aa: CASRIPGNPTGELFF
v_call: TRBV18; d_call: .; j_call: TRBJ2-7; clone_size: .; cdr3_nt: TGTGCCAGCTCACCATCTCCTGACTACTACGAGCAGTACTTC; cdr3_aa: CASSPSPDYYEQYF
v_call: TRBV12-3/TRBV12-4; d_call: TRBD1; j_call: TRBJ1-1; clone_size: few; cdr3_nt: TGTGCCAGCAGTTCCAGGGGGCGCGGGAACACTGAAGCTTTCTTT; cdr3_aa: CASSSRGRGNTEAFF
v_call: TRBV30; d_call: .; j_call: TRBJ2-2; clone_size: few; cdr3_nt: TGTGCCTGGAGTGTAGGGACCTTCCAAGGGGAGCTGTTTTTT; cdr3_aa: CAWSVGTFQGELFF
v_call: TRBV29-1; d_call: .; j_call: TRBJ2-1; clone_size: .; cdr3_nt: TGCAGCGTTGCCCTCCGGGGTCCGGTCTCCTACAATGAGCAGTTCTTC; cdr3_aa: CSVALRGPVSYNEQFF
v_call: TRBV12-3/TRBV12-4; d_call: TRBD2; j_call: TRBJ2-5; clone_size: few; cdr3_nt: TGTGCCAGCAGTCCAGGACTAGCGGGAGTCGGTGAGACCCAGTACTTC; cdr3_aa: CASSPGLAGVGETQYF
v_call: TRBV7-6; d_call: TRBD2; j_call: TRBJ2-7; clone_size: many; cdr3_nt: TGTGCCAGCAGCCCCTGGACGGAGACGGGGAGCGGGAGGCTCTACGAGCAGTACTTC; cdr3_aa: CASSPWTETGSGRLYEQYF
v_call: TRBV20-1; d_call: .; j_call: TRBJ1-2; clone_size: few; cdr3_nt: TGCAGTGCTAGAGGGGGGGCCAACTATGGCTACACCTTC; cdr3_aa: CSARGGANYGYTF
v_call: TRBV29-1; d_call: .; j_call: TRBJ2-3; clone_size: .; cdr3_nt: TGCAGCGTTGACGGACAAAGAAATTTCAATACGCAGTATTTT; cdr3_aa: CSVDGQRNFNTQYF
v_call: TRBV14; d_call: .; j_call: TRBJ1-2; clone_size: .; cdr3_nt: TGTGCCAGCAGCCCTCGTTGGCCTTCGGAGGGCTACACCTTC; cdr3_aa: CASSPRWPSEGYTF
v_call: TRBV5-4; d_call: .; j_call: TRBJ2-6; clone_size: few; cdr3_nt: TGTGCCAGCAGCTCCTTATGGACTGCTGGGGCCAACGTCCTGACTTTC; cdr3_aa: CASSSLWTAGANVLTF
v_call: TRBV6-6; d_call: .; j_call: TRBJ2-7; clone_size: .; cdr3_nt: TGTGCCAGCAGTTACGGGGGGAGTGTGTACGAGCAGTACTTC; cdr3_aa: CASSYGGSVYEQYF
v_call: TRBV28; d_call: TRBD2; j_call: TRBJ2-7; clone_size: .; cdr3_nt: TGTGCCAGCAGCCCTGGGGGGGGTCCTTCCTACGAGCAGTACTTC; cdr3_aa: CASSPGGGPSYEQYF
v_call: TRBV4-1; d_call: .; j_call: TRBJ1-1; clone_size: .; cdr3_nt: TGCGCCAGCAGCCCAACATACCTGACAGGGAACACTGAAGCTTTCTTT; cdr3_aa: CASSPTYLTGNTEAFF
v_call: TRBV6-5; d_call: .; j_call: TRBJ2-5; clone_size: .; cdr3_nt: TGTGCCAGCAGTGCGGGGCTGGAGACCCAGTACTTC; cdr3_aa: CASSAGLETQYF
v_call: TRBV11-2; d_call: .; j_call: TRBJ2-1; clone_size: many; cdr3_nt: TGTGCCAGCAGCTTAGCACTGGACCCTTCCTACAATGAGCAGTTCTTC; cdr3_aa: CASSLALDPSYNEQFF
v_call: TRBV7-3; d_call: .; j_call: TRBJ2-5; clone_size: few; cdr3_nt: TGTGCCAGCAGCTTAAACAGGCTGGAGACCCAGTACTTC; cdr3_aa: CASSLNRLETQYF
v_call: TRBV27; d_call: TRBD2; j_call: TRBJ2-3; clone_size: few; cdr3_nt: TGTGCCAGCAGGCTAGCGGGGTACACAGATACGCAGTATTTT; cdr3_aa: CASRLAGYTDTQYF
v_call: TRBV11-2; d_call: .; j_call: TRBJ2-1; clone_size: .; cdr3_nt: TGTGCCAGCAGCTTAGGGGACAATGAGCAGTTCTTC; cdr3_aa: CASSLGDNEQFF
v_call: TRBV7-9; d_call: .; j_call: TRBJ1-4; clone_size: many; cdr3_nt: TGTGCCAGCAGCTTAGATACCCCTGCAACTAATGAAAAACTGTTTTTT; cdr3_aa: CASSLDTPATNEKLFF